This entry is about one T cell receptor (beta chain). The antigen it binds to is not known. No quality values exist for individual bases; no much larger clone is one base distant. The cohort was made up of about 670 healthy bone marrow donors. Cohort members were all nominally healthy when sampled, although unrecorded immune exposures were likely present. The donor tested CMV seropositive and was one of the 289 seropositive cohort members. A peripheral blood sample was provided by each donor, and peripheral blood mononuclear cells were used for TCR beta sequencing. The Qiagen DNeasy Blood Extraction Kit was used to extract genomic DNA from the blood cell samples. This sample was included in a study of cytomegalovirus exposure and HLA in healthy donors (dated by TCRdb to about 2017). In terms of the full investigation: An earlier analysis of approximately 640 of the donors reported approximately 290 Gb of sequence data and roughly 100 million unique TCR beta sequences from about 179 million T cells. About 330 gigabases of sequencing data and around 88 million unique TCR sequences made up an early release that covered roughly 670 HLA-typed donors. Of the 350 to 450 genotyped donors, about 84% fell in the genetic ancestry cluster associated with self-reported Caucasian donors. The study aimed to test whether signatures of past pathogen exposure could be identified by cataloging public T cell receptors. The T cell repertoires of several hundred subjects were profiled by immunosequencing and related to cytomegalovirus serostatus. Besides the first cohort of 500 to 700 subjects, a separate validation cohort made up of 120 or so different subjects was used. To predict cytomegalovirus infection status, the study combined high-throughput TCR immunosequencing, statistical association of individual TCRs with disease status, and machine learning. In a later analysis, previously published TCR beta repertoires from fewer than 750 donors were re-analyzed and high-resolution HLA genotyping was added so that TCR occurrence patterns could be studied. Rather than drawing on any new phenotypic data, the later analysis identified candidate immune exposures from TCR beta sequences and the way those sequences occurred across donors. An earlier analysis of more than 450 of the donors used high-throughput TCR beta sequencing to judge whether each TCR beta V gene segment behaved as functional or pseudogenic. Donor age, sex, ethnicity and CMV serostatus were compiled together with the repertoire data. A later genetic analysis used genome-wide SNP genotypes for 398 of the 666 donors, treating that subset as a discovery cohort. Every repertoire in the discovery cohort had been generated on one and the same sequencing platform. Class I and class II HLA loci were covered by the typing at four-digit resolution. The number of typed donors differed by locus: about 629-630 for A, B, C, DRB1 and DQB1; approximately 520 for DQA1; around 610 for DPA1; and about 450 for DPB1. Four to six DR-DQ haplotypes were handled as single units for association and clustering, since linkage in the cohort was strong. On average, around 240,000 unique TCR beta nucleotide sequences were sequenced per donor among about 400 genotyped donors of the cohort, with around 19% of those sequences being non-productive.

Overall results and qualifications from the work: A later analysis found that most CMV-associated TCR beta chains appeared HLA-restricted, with HLA associations seemingly driven largely by CMV exposure. Because some donors lacked HLA typing at each locus, the association tests relied only on the typed subset. The study listed 164 TCR beta chains as associated with cytomegalovirus. In a later analysis, several top co-occurrence clusters were reported to appear linked to parvovirus B19, influenza, CMV and Epstein-Barr virus. The cohort was sequenced for TCR beta chains only, and without alpha or paired-chain data the features that could be detected were limited. The authors suggested that the approach could potentially be extended to other disease states and immunological phenotypes. The classifier was reported to diagnose cytomegalovirus status with high specificity and sensitivity in both the original cohort and the validation cohort. For the cohort, immune exposure information was limited to CMV serostatus. While some public TCRs were present in many individuals, most TCR sequences turned up only very rarely across donors. An earlier analysis of approximately 500 of the donors showed that most TCR beta V segments appeared in productive rearrangements either about 90% or about 30% of the time, which broadly matched IMGT annotations. Because the 87-base-pair reads could not distinguish some IMGT-functional V segments, including TRBV6-2 and TRBV6-3, those segments were excluded. The earlier analysis of 587 of the donors excluded over 15 rarely observed V segments, including chromosome 9 orphons, because counts were too low. When HLA alleles, especially DR and DQ, strongly co-occurred, attributing TCR associations to individual alleles was difficult. Correlated functional status among segregating V segments might be attributable to linkage disequilibrium, but an unknown experimental factor could not be ruled out. A later genetic analysis reported fewer N-insertions in productive TCRs among donors in an Asian-associated ancestry cluster than the roughly 620-donor mean. A cluster of highly shared sequence variants was judged likely to be a technical artifact of the sequencing pipeline. In a later analysis, TCR association rates were found to vary across HLA loci, with the most associated TCRs seen for DRB1 alleles and the fewest for HLA-C alleles. A later genetic analysis associated a missense DCLRE1C variant with V-gene and J-gene trimming of TCR beta chains, and an independent cohort replicated the association. Presence/absence analyses assumed roughly uniform sequencing depth across donors, an assumption that may not hold. A further reported finding was that TCR beta sequences accurately predicted the HLA-A and HLA-B alleles for most subjects in the first cohort. A later analysis associated about 17,000 TCR beta sequences with specific HLA alleles at a false discovery rate of 0.05. In a later analysis, HLA-associated TCR beta chains showed more clonal expansion and lower generation probabilities than non-associated chains that were equally common. Three of the identified cytomegalovirus-associated TCR beta chains were confirmed in vitro to be specific for cytomegalovirus antigens.

Library method: the immunoSEQ multiplex PCR assay. For the multiplex PCR, a mixture combining 60 forward primers for TCR Vbeta segments and 13 reverse primers for TCR Jbeta segments was used. A multiplex PCR assay on genomic DNA amplified the CDR3 region of rearranged TCR beta genes. On the Illumina HiSeq System, the amplified TCR beta libraries were sequenced as 87-base-pair reads. Under the source paper's analysis protocol: In a later analysis, tens of millions of unique TCR beta chains were counted across the 650 to 750 repertoires, and around 11 million of these chains were shared by at least two donors. Raw reads were error-corrected and collapsed into unique sequences by a nearest-neighbor algorithm in which closely related sequences were merged to remove PCR and sequencing errors. Alignment of CDR3 sequences to IMGT reference sequences was used to assign V, D and J gene segments. For a sequence to be retained, at least a six-nucleotide match to both a V gene segment and a J gene segment was required. Rearrangements were classified as productive when the CDR3 lacked stop codons and remained in frame with V and J, and all other rearrangements were classified as non-productive. CDR3 was defined according to IMGT convention as the region running from the second conserved V-encoded cysteine to the conserved J-encoded phenylalanine. Sequences without an unambiguous match to a single V gene segment were excluded from the earlier analysis of about 630 of the donors. In an earlier analysis of a few hundred of the donors, a V segment was called functional when productive rearrangements were above 56.7%, and segregating when the standard deviation between donors exceeded 5%. A statistical classification framework was built for diagnosing cytomegalovirus status from the catalog of TCR beta chain sequences. A later analysis assigned V and J genes by comparing TCR nucleotide sequences with IMGT/GENE-DB human TR gene sequences. In a later analysis, CDR3 sequences and most-parsimonious VDJ recombination scenarios were assigned using the TCRdist pipeline. In a later analysis, each TCR beta chain was defined by its CDR3 amino acid sequence together with its V-gene family, and reads lacking a unique V-gene family were excluded. A later analysis removed 500 to 650 highly shared, low-generation-probability nucleotide sequences to deal with suspected cross-contamination and a sequencing artifact. In a later analysis, a clonal expansion index for each public chain was calculated from normalized within-repertoire ranks of inferred template counts. In a later analysis, generation probabilities were computed using a VDJ recombination model fitted to out-of-frame rearrangements, and the results were checked against IGoR. In a later analysis, hypergeometric tests were used to score TCR-TCR, TCR-HLA and TCR-CMV co-occurrence, with a repertoire-size bias correction applied to TCR pairs. To estimate false discovery rates, a later analysis permuted the HLA or CMV assignments 20 times. In a later analysis, co-occurring TCRs were grouped using DBSCAN, with TCRdist sequence similarity added in when clustering inside HLA-allele-positive subsets. Repertoires with fewer than 30,000 or more than 120,000 public chains, plus five repertoires with anomalous nucleotide sharing, were excluded from co-occurrence clustering. TCRdb re-hosts the immuneACCESS table, in-frame sequences only. Its copies lack some clones; in the studies checked, an unresolved V gene accounts for under half of them, and the cause for the rest is not known. V and J calls and clone size are copied from that table; D and trimming were computed from the DNA. The sample has tens of thousands of clones on record, 60% to 85% of them singletons. The top ten clonotypes cover about 5% of the sample.

CDR1 and CDR2 were assigned from the germline V gene (reference sequence) as LNHNV and YYDKDF. The CDR3 numbers 15 residues from cysteine through phenylalanine. The kept DNA is CDR3 alone, 45 bases in frame from the first base. For this chain, trimming is 5 bases at the V end and 7 bases at the J end, and the number of junction bases without a gene match is 11. The TCR was taken from a male donor in good health and CMV-seropositive. The sequenced sample was PBMCs. This receptor chain uses TRBV15 and TRBJ2-3, and 8 bases in between align with TRBD2. This receptor carries the CDR3 CATSSNGGVVYTQYF. The nucleotides read TGTGCCACCAGCTCCAACGGGGGGGTCGTCTATACGCAGTATTTT.